A selection of T cell receptor beta chains follows, all from one sample in a study of cytomegalovirus exposure and HLA in healthy donors. Measured with immunoSEQ multiplex PCR; TCRdb has only the in-frame clones, and not every one. Found here are about 120,000 clones, more than 55% of them singletons; the top ten hold more than 1.5%. The sample was PBMCs. These receptors came from a man between 18 and 29 years old in good health and CMV-seronegative. Each CDR3 is given with its conserved first and last residue.

v_call cdr3_aa
TRBV30 CAWDGQGRGYTF
TRBV9 CASSPFGTRNTDTQYF
TRBV6-5 CASSSNRRGSSHEQYF
TRBV5-3 CARSLGCPKREGEFF
TRBV19 CASIEGTGTTEAFF
TRBV6-5 CASSRPGINYGYTF
TRBV19 CASRMVGAISPGHF
TRBV10-3 CAISDPTGETQYF
TRBV10-3 CAISVGAVGSYEQYF
TRBV7-9 CASSLGTARGELFF
TRBV27 CASSFGVGGPLGETQYF
TRBV15 CATSRDRGLAVTQETQYF
TRBV27 CASSFYRDTEAFF
TRBV28 CASTPRRGGYGYTF
TRBV27 CASSSGTGTTGELFF
TRBV18 CASSPRSGDANTGELFF
TRBV7-9 CASSLALDLAVYNSPLHF